A selection of T cell receptor beta chains follows, all from one sample in a study of shared clonotypes between healthy human individuals. Method: immunoSEQ multiplex PCR; TCRdb's copy keeps in-frame clones and lacks some. This table has some 2,500,000 clones, approximately 93% appearing once. The sequencing input was naive CD4+ T cells from PBMCs. The receptors shown here come from a man aged 18 to 30 in good health. Some clones in this sample may be carry-over from other donors' samples. Both conserved end residues are part of each CDR3. Only some rows state a clone size, as once, few, many or a class for expanded clones.

>TRBJ2-5|TRBV7-2|12|.
CASADNMETQYF
>TRBJ2-7|TRBV7-9|15|.
CASSPGTSASYEQYF
>TRBJ2-1|TRBV7-3|13|.
CASSLRGTADQFF
>TRBJ2-7|TRBV11-3|13|.
CASSTGLFYEQYF
>TRBJ2-1|TRBV18|13|.
CASSPGTYNEQFF
>TRBJ2-1|TRBV19|15|.
CASIPGLAGGNEQFF
>TRBJ1-2|TRBV10-3|14|.
CAISELAANYGYTF
>TRBJ2-3|TRBV27|17|once
CASSARTGGFGTDTQYF
>TRBJ2-2|TRBV5-1|16|.
CASSSTLAGSPGELFF
>TRBJ2-7|TRBV5-8|11|.
CASSLGKLQYF
>TRBJ1-2|TRBV5-1|13|.
CASSLKQGYGYTF
>TRBJ2-7|TRBV5-6|15|.
CASSLLQGSSYEQYF
>TRBJ1-4|TRBV11-2|15|.
CASSHAGGGNEKLFF
>TRBJ2-5|TRBV30|15|.
CAWGLSGYHQETQYF
>TRBJ1-2|TRBV11-2|14|.
CASSPGQGSYGYTF
>TRBJ1-3|TRBV7-9|13|few
CASSLSTGNTIYF
>TRBJ1-1|TRBV16|14|.
CASSQFYSSPEAFF
>TRBJ2-7|TRBV2|14|.
CATRMDRVSYEQYF
>TRBJ1-2|TRBV28|12|few
CASSSGGYGYTF
>TRBJ2-3|TRBV10-3|15|.
CAISEQTPSTDTQYF
>TRBJ1-2|TRBV13|12|.
CASSLGGDGYTF
>TRBJ2-7|TRBV18|13|.
CASRVAGGNEQYF
>TRBJ1-6|TRBV7-3|14|.
CASCGTGLNSPLHF
>TRBJ2-3|TRBV5-1|15|once
CASSLGTTSTDTQYF
>TRBJ2-7|TRBV28|14|.
CASSKQGAVREQYF
>TRBJ1-5|TRBV6-5|13|.
CASSYRRDQPQHF
>TRBJ2-4|TRBV6-1|11|few
CASSEETIQYF
>TRBJ2-1|TRBV7-9|15|.
CASSLGRDYYNEQFF
>TRBJ2-1|TRBV5-1|18|.
CASSLARGERGDYNEQFF
>TRBJ2-3|TRBV5-1|13|.
CASSPVGGDTQYF
>TRBJ2-1|TRBV9|15|.
CASSIGTSGYNEQFF
>TRBJ2-2|TRBV29-1|14|.
CSVKGALNTGELFF
>TRBJ2-7|TRBV28|15|.
CASSRGTIGSYEQYF
>TRBJ1-2|TRBV7-9|15|once
CASSSPGGLFYGYTF
>TRBJ2-2|TRBV5-4|15|.
CASSLNPPGSGELFF
>TRBJ1-2|TRBV15|13|.
CATSRGGNYGYTF
>TRBJ1-1|TRBV28|15|.
CASRMTGAMNTEAFF
>TRBJ1-5|TRBV10-2|15|.
CASSVGSGRNQPQHF
>TRBJ2-7|TRBV5-1|14|.
CASSPRGVGYEQYF
>TRBJ2-7|TRBV15|13|.
CATSRETSYEQYF
>TRBJ2-1|TRBV5-8|15|.
CASSWEVGAYNEQFF
>TRBJ2-5|TRBV29-1|11|.
CSVRGTETQYF